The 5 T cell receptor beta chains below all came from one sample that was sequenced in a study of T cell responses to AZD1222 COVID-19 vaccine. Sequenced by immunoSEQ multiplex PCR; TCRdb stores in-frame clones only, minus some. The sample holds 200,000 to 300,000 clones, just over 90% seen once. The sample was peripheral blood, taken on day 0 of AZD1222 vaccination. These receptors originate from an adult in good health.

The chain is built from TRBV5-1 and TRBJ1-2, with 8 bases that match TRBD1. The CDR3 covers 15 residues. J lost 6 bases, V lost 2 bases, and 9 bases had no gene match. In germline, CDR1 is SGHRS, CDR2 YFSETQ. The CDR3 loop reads CASSLGWRQGNGYTF. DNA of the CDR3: TGCGCCAGCAGCTTAGGGTGGCGACAGGGGAATGGCTACACCTTC.

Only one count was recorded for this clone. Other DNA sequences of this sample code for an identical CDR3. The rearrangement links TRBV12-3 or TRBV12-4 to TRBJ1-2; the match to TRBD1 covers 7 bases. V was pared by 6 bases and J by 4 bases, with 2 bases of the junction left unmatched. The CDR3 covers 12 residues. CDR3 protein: CASSRDSYGYTF. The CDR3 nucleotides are TGTGCCAGCAGCCGGGACAGCTATGGCTACACCTTC.

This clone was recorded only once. The CDR3 sequence is CASTTSSYNSPLHF. Written as DNA, the CDR3 is TGTGCCAGTACCACAAGCTCCTATAATTCACCCCTCCACTTT. This chain connects TRBV19 to TRBJ1-6; no clear D gene. The germline V and J ends were trimmed by 7 bases and 0 bases, with 7 bases remaining between them. This CDR3 region has 14 residues. The germline V gene has CDR1 LNHDA and CDR2 SQIVND (reference sequence).

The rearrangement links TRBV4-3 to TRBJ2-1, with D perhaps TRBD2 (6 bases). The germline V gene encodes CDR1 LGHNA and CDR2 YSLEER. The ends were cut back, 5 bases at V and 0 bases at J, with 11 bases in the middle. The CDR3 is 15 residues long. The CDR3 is CASSTSSASYNEQFF. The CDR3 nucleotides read TGCGCCAGCAGCACCTCTAGCGCCTCCTACAATGAGCAGTTCTTC.

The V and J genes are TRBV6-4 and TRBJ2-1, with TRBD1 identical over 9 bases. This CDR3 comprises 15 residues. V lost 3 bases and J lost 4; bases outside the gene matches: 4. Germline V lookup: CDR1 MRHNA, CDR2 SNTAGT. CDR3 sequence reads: CASSDTGTGYNEQFF. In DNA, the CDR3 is TGTGCCAGCAGTGATACCGGGACAGGGTACAATGAGCAGTTCTTC.